The present TCR beta chain was sequenced within a study of T-cell reconstitution after alpha-beta-depleted transplantation in children. A library of TCRbeta sequences, prepared with unique molecular identifiers, was generated. TCRdb independently ran MiXCR on the PCR reads; one entry per CDR3 protein. The sample consists of under 350,000 distinct CDR3 sequences, almost 10% of them appearing once. The junction had 7 bases not matched to a gene; V was cut back by 4 bases and J by 8 bases. The CDR3 totals 13 residues. Germline V gene sequence: CDR1 SGHVS, CDR2 FNYEAQ. This material consisted of PBMCs from the stem cell graft donor, taken from the stem cell graft. The TCR was taken from a human donor who donated a stem cell graft to a child with SCID. The V call is TRBV7-6, the J call TRBJ1-2, with 7 bases that match TRBD1. In DNA form, the CDR3 reads TGTGCCAGCAGCTCCACAGGGGTAGAGGGCTACACCTTC. This codes for CASSSTGVEGYTF.